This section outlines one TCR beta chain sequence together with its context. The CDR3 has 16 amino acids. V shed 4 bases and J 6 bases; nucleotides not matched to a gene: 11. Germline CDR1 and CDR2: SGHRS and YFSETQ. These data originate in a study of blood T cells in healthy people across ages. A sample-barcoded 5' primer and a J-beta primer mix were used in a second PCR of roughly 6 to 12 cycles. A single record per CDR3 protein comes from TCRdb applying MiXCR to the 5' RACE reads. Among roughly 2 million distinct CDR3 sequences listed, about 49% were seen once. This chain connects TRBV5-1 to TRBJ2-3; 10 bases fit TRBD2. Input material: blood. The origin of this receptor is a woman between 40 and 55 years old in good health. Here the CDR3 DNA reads TGCGCCAGCAGCCCCGGACTAGCGGCGCCTGGGGATACGCAGTATTTT. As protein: CASSPGLAAPGDTQYF.